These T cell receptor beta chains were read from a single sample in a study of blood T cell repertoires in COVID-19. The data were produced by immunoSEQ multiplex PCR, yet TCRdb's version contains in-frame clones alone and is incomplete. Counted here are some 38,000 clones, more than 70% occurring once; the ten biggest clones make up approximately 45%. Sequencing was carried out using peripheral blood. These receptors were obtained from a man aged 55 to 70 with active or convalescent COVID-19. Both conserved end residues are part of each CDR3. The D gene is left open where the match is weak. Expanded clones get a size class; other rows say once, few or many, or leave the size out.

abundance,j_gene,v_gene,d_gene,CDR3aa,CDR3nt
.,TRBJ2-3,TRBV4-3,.,CASSQEKAFTDTQYF,TGCGCCAGCAGCCAAGAGAAAGCGTTCACAGATACGCAGTATTTT
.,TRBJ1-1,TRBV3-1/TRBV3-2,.,CASSQSIQNTEAFF,TGTGCCAGCAGCCAAAGTATACAGAACACTGAAGCTTTCTTT
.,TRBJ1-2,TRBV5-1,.,CASSETVTGGYTF,TGCGCCAGCAGCGAGACAGTAACTGGTGGCTATACCTTC
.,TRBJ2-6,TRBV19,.,CASVRAGANVLTF,TGTGCCAGTGTTCGGGCTGGGGCCAACGTCCTGACTTTC
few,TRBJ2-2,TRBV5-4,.,CASSSGSVAGELFF,TGTGCCAGCAGCTCGGGGAGTGTAGCCGGGGAGCTGTTTTTT
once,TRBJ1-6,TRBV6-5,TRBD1,CASRLQGLNSPLHF,TGTGCCAGCAGACTACAGGGGCTGAATTCACCCCTCCACTTT
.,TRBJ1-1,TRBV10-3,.,CAISRENTEAFF,TGTGCCATCAGTCGAGAGAACACTGAAGCTTTCTTT
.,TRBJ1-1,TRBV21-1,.,CASSKGGQSKIMNTEAFF,TGTGCCAGCAGCAAGGGGGGACAGTCGAAAATCATGAACACTGAAGCTTTCTTT
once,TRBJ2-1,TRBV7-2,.,CASSQAMVEQFF,TGTGCCAGCAGCCAAGCTATGGTGGAGCAGTTCTTC
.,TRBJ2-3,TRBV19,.,CASSISRDADTQYF,TGTGCCAGTAGTATATCTCGGGATGCGGATACGCAGTATTTT
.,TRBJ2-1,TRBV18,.,CASSPVGGEQFF,TGTGCCAGCTCACCAGTAGGAGGTGAGCAGTTCTTC
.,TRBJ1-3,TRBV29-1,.,CSVEVSESGNTIYF,TGCAGCGTTGAAGTATCGGAGTCTGGAAACACCATATATTTT
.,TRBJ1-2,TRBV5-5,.,CASSFQKRIGYTF,TGTGCCAGCAGCTTTCAGAAACGAATCGGCTACACCTTC